The 6 T cell receptor beta chains presented below share a single source sample, sequenced in a study of blood T cell repertoires in COVID-19. Method: immunoSEQ multiplex PCR; TCRdb's copy keeps in-frame clones and lacks some. The data contain approximately 250,000 clones, around nine tenths of them singletons. The sequencing sample was made of peripheral blood. The receptors derive from a man aged 25-45 years with active or convalescent COVID-19.

V and J are TRBV11-2 and TRBJ1-2, with D perhaps TRBD1 (6 bases). The CDR3 contains 18 residues. Trimming stripped 1 base from V and 6 bases from J, with 24 bases between. Germline CDR1 reads SGHAT; CDR2 reads FQNNGV. The DNA for the CDR3 is TGTGCCAGCAGCTTAGTAGGGGGAGTATCAGGCTTCGGGGATGGCTACACCTTC. Translating it yields CASSLVGGVSGFGDGYTF.

This clone was seen only once. The chain has TRBV11-2 and TRBJ1-4, with a tentative D call TRBD1 (6 bases). Germline values: CDR1 SGHAT, CDR2 FQNNGV. V dropped 6 bases and J dropped 6 bases, with 20 bases sitting between them. This CDR3 has 16 amino acids. The CDR3: CASSRRRGAVDEKLFF. In nucleotides, the CDR3 is TGTGCCAGCAGTCGTAGGCGGGGGGCCGTGGATGAAAAACTGTTTTTT.

This clone has a handful of counts. This chain uses TRBV6-5 with TRBJ1-2; D gene ambiguous. The CDR3 extends over 15 amino acids. Trimming took off 7 bases at V and 1 base at J, with 16 bases between the two ends. Germline CDR1 MNHEY, CDR2 SVGAGI. The CDR3 region has the DNA TGTGCCAGCAATCCCGGGAGTAACCTTAACTATGGCTACACCTTC. This codes for CASNPGSNLNYGYTF.

As regards this clone: The same CDR3 can be traced to other DNA sequences in this sample. V and J are TRBV15 and TRBJ1-3; D is unresolved. CDR3 length: 15 residues. Germline assignment: CDR1 LNHNV and CDR2 YYDKDF (reference sequence). V shed 0 bases and J shed 1 base, with 7 bases lying between them. The CDR3 sequence is CATSRDRGSGNTIYF. In nucleotides, the CDR3 is TGTGCCACCAGCAGAGATCGGGGATCTGGAAACACCATATATTTT.

The rearrangement links TRBV5-8 to TRBJ1-1; 8 nucleotides match TRBD1. Germline trimming cut 4 bases from V and 4 bases from J; bases unmatched to any gene: 9. The CDR3 extends over 15 amino acids. Germline V gives CDR1 SGHTS, CDR2 YDEGEE. The CDR3 DNA reads as TGTGCCAGCAGCCTCTCTAGACAGGGGAGCACTGAAGCTTTCTTT. It translates to CASSLSRQGSTEAFF. Filled out from reference TRBV5-8 and TRBJ1-1, the complete variable domain reads EAGVTQSPTHLIKTRGQQATLRCSPISGHTSVYWYQQALGLGLQFLLWYDEGEERNRGNFPPRFSGRQFPNYSSELNVNALELEDSALYLCASSLSRQGSTEAFFGQGTRLTVV.

This clone was detected a few times. V and J are TRBV18 and TRBJ1-5, with a tentative D call TRBD1 (6 bases). Trimming removed 3 bases from V and 4 bases from J, with 13 bases in between. Germline CDR1 KGHSH, CDR2 LQKENI. The CDR3 loop spans 15 amino acids. The CDR3 region is CASSPVPDSNQPQHF. CDR3 bases: TGTGCCAGCTCACCGGTCCCGGACAGTAATCAGCCCCAGCATTTT.